These 9 T cell receptor beta chains share one sample of origin, sequenced in a study of blood T cell repertoires in COVID-19. The repertoire was sequenced with immunoSEQ multiplex PCR; TCRdb's copy has only in-frame clones and lacks some. The sample includes around 94,000 clones, more than 75% of them seen just once. The sample taken for sequencing was peripheral blood. The receptors stem from a man in his forties or fifties with active or convalescent COVID-19.

The rearrangement links TRBV5-1 to TRBJ2-2, with 7 nucleotides matching TRBD1. The CDR3 runs to 15 residues. Germline trimming cut 4 bases from V and 1 base from J; bases unmatched to any gene: 4. The germline V gene has CDR1 SGHRS and CDR2 YFSETQ. CDR3 DNA sequence: TGCGCCAGCAGCCGGGACAGATTGAACACCGGGGAGCTGTTTTTT. Protein sequence: CASSRDRLNTGELFF.

This clone was seen once. This chain uses TRBV7-9 with TRBJ2-5; D gene ambiguous. The CDR3 spans 12 residues. Germline-derived CDR1 and CDR2 are SEHNR and FQNEAQ (reference sequence). V shed 7 bases and J shed 4 bases, with 10 bases lying between them. CDR3 region: CASTPVGETQYF. The CDR3 region has the DNA TGTGCCAGCACCCCGGTCGGAGAGACCCAGTACTTC. The variable domain in full, completed from reference TRBV7-9 and TRBJ2-5, reads DTGVSQNPRHKITKRGQNVTFRCDPISEHNRLYWYRQTLGQGPEFLTYFQNEAQLEKSRLLSDRFSAERPKGSFSTLEIQRTEQGDSAMYLCASTPVGETQYFGPGTRLLVL.

This clone has more than one count but fewer than ten. The V gene is TRBV19, the J gene TRBJ1-5; TRBD1 agrees at 9 bases. Germline V gene sequence: CDR1 LNHDA, CDR2 SQIVND (reference sequence). With 5 bases clipped from V and 2 bases from J, the junction kept 10 bases outside the gene matches. The CDR3 has 17 residues. CDR3 in DNA: TGTGCCAGTAGTGGGACAGGGCTGAATATGGGCAATCAGCCCCAGCATTTT. Protein product: CASSGTGLNMGNQPQHF.

Only one count was recorded for this clone. The genes are TRBV5-4 and TRBJ2-7; 15 bases are a match to TRBD2. V lost 3 bases and J lost 0; bases outside the gene matches: 7. CDR3 size: 18 residues. Germline V gene sequence: CDR1 SGHNT, CDR2 YYREEE (reference sequence). CDR3 bases: TGTGCCAGCAGCTCGGCCGGGACTAGCGGGGGGCGCTCCTACGAGCAGTACTTC. Its protein is CASSSAGTSGGRSYEQYF.

As regards this clone: This sample includes further DNA sequences coding for the same CDR3. The rearrangement links TRBV5-6 to TRBJ2-5; 9 nucleotides agree with TRBD1. Germline V gene sequence: CDR1 SGHDT, CDR2 YYEEEE. This CDR3 comprises 14 residues. Trimming at V came to 4 bases and at J to 1 base, leaving 2 bases not matched to a gene. The CDR3 protein is CASSRQGVQETQYF. DNA of the CDR3: TGTGCCAGCAGCCGACAGGGGGTCCAAGAGACCCAGTACTTC.

The chain is built from TRBV3-1 (or the pseudogene TRBV3-2) and TRBJ2-7; the match to TRBD1 covers 8 bases. The CDR3 sequence is 16 residues long. Trimming removed 4 bases from V and 5 bases from J; junction bases left unmatched: 13. CDR1 and CDR2 from the germline V gene are LGHDT and YNNKEL (reference sequence). The CDR3 bases are TGTGCCAGCAGCCTCGGACAGGGTAGGAATAGTCACGAGCAGTACTTC. Translating it yields CASSLGQGRNSHEQYF.

This sequence joins TRBV18 and TRBJ1-2, with TRBD1 matching 8 bases. V shed 8 bases and J 6 bases; nucleotides not matched to a gene: 5. Germline CDR1 is KGHSH and CDR2 is LQKENI. The CDR3 runs 12 residues. CDR3 nucleotide sequence: TGTGCCAGCACACAGGGGGATGATGGCTACACCTTC. Protein sequence: CASTQGDDGYTF. Drawing the rest from reference TRBV18 and TRBJ1-2, the complete variable domain is NAGVMQNPRHLVRRRGQEARLRCSPMKGHSHVYWYRQLPEEGLKFMVYLQKENIIDESGMPKERFSAEFPKEGPSILRIQQVVRGDSAAYFCASTQGDDGYTFGSGTRLTVV.

The rearrangement links TRBV6-5 to TRBJ2-7; no definite D call. This CDR3 comprises 15 residues. Trimming took off 0 bases at V and 3 bases at J, with 12 bases between the two ends. CDR1 is MNHEY, CDR2 SVGAGI, per germline. The CDR3 reads CASSYSSSRSYEQYF. For the CDR3, the DNA is TGTGCCAGCAGTTACTCGAGTAGCAGAAGCTACGAGCAGTACTTC.

The J gene is TRBJ2-1, the V gene TRBV10-1; 7 bases line up with TRBD2. CDR1 is WNHNN and CDR2 is SYGVQD in the germline V gene (reference sequence). The CDR3 totals 15 residues. With 0 bases clipped from V and 3 bases from J, the junction kept 2 bases outside the gene matches. The CDR3 region is CASSESGGIYNEQFF. In nucleotides, the CDR3 is TGCGCCAGCAGTGAGTCGGGGGGGATCTACAATGAGCAGTTCTTC.